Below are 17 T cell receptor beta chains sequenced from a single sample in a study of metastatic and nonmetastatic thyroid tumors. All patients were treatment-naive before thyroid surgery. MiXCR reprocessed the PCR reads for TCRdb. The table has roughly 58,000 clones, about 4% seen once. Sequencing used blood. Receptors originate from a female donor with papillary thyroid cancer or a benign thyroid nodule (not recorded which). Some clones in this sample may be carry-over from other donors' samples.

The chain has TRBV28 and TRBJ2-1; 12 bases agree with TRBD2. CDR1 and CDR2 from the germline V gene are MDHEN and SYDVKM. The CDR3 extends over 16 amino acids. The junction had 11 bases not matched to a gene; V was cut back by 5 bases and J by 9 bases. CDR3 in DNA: TGTGCCAGCAGTCTACGGACTAGCGGGAAAGATAGTGAGCAGTTCTTC. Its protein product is CASSLRTSGKDSEQFF. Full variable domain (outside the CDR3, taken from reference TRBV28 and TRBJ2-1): DVKVTQSSRYLVKRTGEKVFLECVQDMDHENMFWYRQDPGLGLRLIYFSYDVKMKEKGDIPEGYSVSREKKERFSLILESASTNQTSMYLCASSLRTSGKDSEQFFGPGTRLTVL.

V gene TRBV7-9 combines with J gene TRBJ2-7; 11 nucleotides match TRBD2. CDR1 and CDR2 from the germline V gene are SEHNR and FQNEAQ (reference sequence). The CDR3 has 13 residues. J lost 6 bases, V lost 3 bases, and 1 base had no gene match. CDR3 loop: CASSLTSGTEQYF. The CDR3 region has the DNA TGTGCCAGCAGCTTGACTAGCGGGACCGAGCAGTACTTC.

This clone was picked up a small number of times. The CDR3 protein is CASSFNRWFTEAFF. The DNA for the CDR3 is TGTGCCAGCAGCTTCAACAGGTGGTTCACTGAAGCTTTCTTT. The J gene is TRBJ1-1, the V gene TRBV7-2, with D perhaps matching TRBD1 (5 bases). This CDR3 comprises 14 residues. Between the trimmed V and J ends, which lost 3 bases and 4 bases, there was a span of 12 bases. Germline V gene lookup returns CDR1 SGHTA and CDR2 FQGNSA.

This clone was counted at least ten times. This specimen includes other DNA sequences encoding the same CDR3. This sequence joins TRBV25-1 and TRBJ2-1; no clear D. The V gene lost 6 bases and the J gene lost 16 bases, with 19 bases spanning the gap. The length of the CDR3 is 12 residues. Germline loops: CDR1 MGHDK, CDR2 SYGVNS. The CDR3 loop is CASRGNGEAPFF. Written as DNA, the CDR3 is TGTGCCAGCAGAGGGAACGGCGAAGCCCCCTTCTTC.

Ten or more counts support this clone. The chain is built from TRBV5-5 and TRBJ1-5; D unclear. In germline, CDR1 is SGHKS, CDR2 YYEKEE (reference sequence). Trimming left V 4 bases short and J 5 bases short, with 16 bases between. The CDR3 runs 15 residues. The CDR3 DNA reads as TGTGCCAGCAGCCCTGGGCTGGGTACCCATCAGCCCCAGCATTTT. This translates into CASSPGLGTHQPQHF.

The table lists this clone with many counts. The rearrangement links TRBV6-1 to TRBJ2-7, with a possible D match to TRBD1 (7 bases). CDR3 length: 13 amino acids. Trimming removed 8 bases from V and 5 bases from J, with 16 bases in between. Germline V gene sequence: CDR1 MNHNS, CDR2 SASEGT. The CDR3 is CASLQGGGDEQYF. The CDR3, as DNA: TGTGCCAGCCTCCAGGGGGGCGGGGACGAGCAGTACTTC.

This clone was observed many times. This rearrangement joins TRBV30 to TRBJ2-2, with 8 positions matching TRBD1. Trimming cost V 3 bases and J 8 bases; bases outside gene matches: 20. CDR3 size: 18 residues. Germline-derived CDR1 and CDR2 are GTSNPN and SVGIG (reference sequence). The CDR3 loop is CAWSDTDIWQGAWGELFF. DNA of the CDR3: TGTGCCTGGAGCGATACTGACATCTGGCAGGGGGCATGGGGGGAGCTGTTTTTT.

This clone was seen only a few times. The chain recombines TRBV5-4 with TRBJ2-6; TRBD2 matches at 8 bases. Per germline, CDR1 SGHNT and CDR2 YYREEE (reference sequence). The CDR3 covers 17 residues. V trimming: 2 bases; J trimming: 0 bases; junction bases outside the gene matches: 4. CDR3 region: CASSFGGRSSGANVLTF. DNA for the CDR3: TGTGCCAGCAGCTTCGGCGGGAGGAGCTCTGGGGCCAACGTCCTGACTTTC.

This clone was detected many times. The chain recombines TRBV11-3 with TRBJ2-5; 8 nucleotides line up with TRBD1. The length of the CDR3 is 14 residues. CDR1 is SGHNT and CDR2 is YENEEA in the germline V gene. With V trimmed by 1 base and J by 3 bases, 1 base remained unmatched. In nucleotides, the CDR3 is TGTGCCAGCAGCTTAGGACAGGGGAAAGAGACCCAGTACTTC. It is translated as CASSLGQGKETQYF.

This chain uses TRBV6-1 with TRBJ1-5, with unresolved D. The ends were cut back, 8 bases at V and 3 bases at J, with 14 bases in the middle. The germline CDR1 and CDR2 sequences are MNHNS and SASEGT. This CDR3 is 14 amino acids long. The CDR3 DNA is TGTGCCAGCCTCCCGAACAGTCTCAATCAGCCCCAGCATTTT. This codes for CASLPNSLNQPQHF.

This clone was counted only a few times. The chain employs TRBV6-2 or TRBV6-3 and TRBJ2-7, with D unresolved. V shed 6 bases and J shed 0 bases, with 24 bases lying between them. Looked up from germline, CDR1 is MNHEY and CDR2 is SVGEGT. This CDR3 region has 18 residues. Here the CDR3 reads CASRQEIIRDSHSYEQYF. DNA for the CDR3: TGTGCCAGCAGACAAGAAATCATCCGCGATAGCCACTCCTACGAGCAGTACTTC.

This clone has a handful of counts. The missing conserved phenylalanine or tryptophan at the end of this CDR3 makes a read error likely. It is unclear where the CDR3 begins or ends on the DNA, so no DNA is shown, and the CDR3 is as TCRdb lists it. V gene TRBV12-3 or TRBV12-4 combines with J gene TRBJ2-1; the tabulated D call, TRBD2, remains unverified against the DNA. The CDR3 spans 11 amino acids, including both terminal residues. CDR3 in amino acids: CASSSRASWAL.

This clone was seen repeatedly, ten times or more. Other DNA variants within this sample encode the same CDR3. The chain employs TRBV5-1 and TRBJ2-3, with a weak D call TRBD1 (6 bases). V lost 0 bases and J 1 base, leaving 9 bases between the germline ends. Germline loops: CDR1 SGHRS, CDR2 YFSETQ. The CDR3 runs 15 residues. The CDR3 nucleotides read TGCGCCAGCAGCTTGGATCAGGGGCGCACAGATACGCAGTATTTT. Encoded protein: CASSLDQGRTDTQYF.

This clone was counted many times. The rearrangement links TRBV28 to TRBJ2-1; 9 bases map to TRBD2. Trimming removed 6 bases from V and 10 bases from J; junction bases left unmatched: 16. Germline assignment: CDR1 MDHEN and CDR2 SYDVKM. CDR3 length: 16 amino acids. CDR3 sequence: CASRPTAGGEASEQFF. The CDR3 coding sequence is TGTGCCAGCAGACCCACGGCGGGGGGGGAAGCTAGCGAGCAGTTCTTC.

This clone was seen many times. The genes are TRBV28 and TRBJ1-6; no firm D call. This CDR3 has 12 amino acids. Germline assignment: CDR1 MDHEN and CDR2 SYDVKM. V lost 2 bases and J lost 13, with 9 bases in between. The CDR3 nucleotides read TGTGCCAGCAGTTTAAGGACCCGGCCCCTCCACTTT. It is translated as CASSLRTRPLHF.

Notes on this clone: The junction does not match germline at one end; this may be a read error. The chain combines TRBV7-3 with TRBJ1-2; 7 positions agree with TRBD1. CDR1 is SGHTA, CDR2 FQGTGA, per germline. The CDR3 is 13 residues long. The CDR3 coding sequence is TGTGCCATCAGCTTAAACAGGGGTCATGGCTACACCTTC. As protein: CAISLNRGHGYTF.

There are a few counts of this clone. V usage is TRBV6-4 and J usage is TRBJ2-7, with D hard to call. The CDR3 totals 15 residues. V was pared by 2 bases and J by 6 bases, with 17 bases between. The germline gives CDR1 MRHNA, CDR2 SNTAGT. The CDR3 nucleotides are TGTGCCAGCAGTGACCCTCCCCGGCAGGATCTCGAGCAGTACTTC. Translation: CASSDPPRQDLEQYF.